These T cell receptor beta chains were read from a single sample in a study. Via MiXCR, TCRdb re-called the RT-PCR reads, giving one row per CDR3 protein. The sample lists hundreds of thousands of distinct CDR3 sequences; more than 13% were seen once. The sequencing input was memory CD4+ T cells from blood. The source is a female donor in good health, serving as a healthy control. Both conserved end residues are part of each CDR3. The order of the fields is J gene, D gene, clone size, V gene, CDR3 protein, CDR3 DNA. The D gene is left open where the match is weak. Clone size, where shown, is once, few, many, or a class for clones that have expanded.

J: TRBJ1-5; D: .; size: .; V: TRBV7-9; CDR3: CASSRSGDNQPQHF; DNA: TGTGCCAGCAGCCGCAGCGGGGACAATCAGCCCCAGCATTTT
J: TRBJ2-1; D: TRBD2; size: .; V: TRBV20-1; CDR3: CSARWGLAGAPGGNEQFF; DNA: TGCAGTGCTAGATGGGGACTAGCGGGAGCCCCAGGGGGGAATGAGCAGTTCTTC
J: TRBJ2-1; D: TRBD2; size: few; V: TRBV24-1; CDR3: CATSSLAVSDEQFF; DNA: TGTGCCACCAGTAGCCTAGCGGTTTCCGATGAGCAGTTCTTC
J: TRBJ1-1; D: TRBD1; size: .; V: TRBV27; CDR3: CASSRIGDSEAFF; DNA: TGTGCCAGCAGTCGGATAGGGGACAGTGAAGCTTTCTTT
J: TRBJ1-6; D: .; size: .; V: TRBV21-1; CDR3: CASSKAGNSPLHF; DNA: TGTGCCAGCAGCAAAGCGGGCAATTCACCCCTCCACTTT
J: TRBJ2-7; D: .; size: many; V: TRBV10-3; CDR3: CAISPSQNYEQYF; DNA: TGTGCCATCAGTCCGTCCCAAAACTACGAGCAGTACTTC
J: TRBJ1-5; D: TRBD1; size: many; V: TRBV6-6; CDR3: CASSIPGGGNQPQHF; DNA: TGTGCCAGCAGTATCCCAGGGGGGGGGAATCAGCCCCAGCATTTT
J: TRBJ2-5; D: TRBD2; size: .; V: TRBV7-8; CDR3: CASSGSGGAIGSQYF; DNA: TGTGCCAGCAGCGGAAGCGGGGGGGCAATTGGGTCCCAGTACTTC
J: TRBJ2-7; D: .; size: many; V: TRBV20-1; CDR3: CSARVVEQYF; DNA: TGCAGTGCTAGGGTGGTCGAGCAGTACTTC
J: TRBJ1-3; D: .; size: few; V: TRBV6-5; CDR3: CASSYRVDTGNTIYF; DNA: TGTGCCAGCAGTTACCGGGTCGATACTGGAAACACCATATATTTT
J: TRBJ2-1; D: TRBD2; size: .; V: TRBV2; CDR3: CASRASGRGLGNEQFF; DNA: TGTGCCAGCAGGGCTAGCGGGAGGGGACTTGGGAATGAGCAGTTCTTC
J: TRBJ1-5; D: .; size: .; V: TRBV20-1; CDR3: CSASPQSQPQHF; DNA: TGCAGTGCTAGTCCCCAGTCTCAGCCCCAGCATTTT
J: TRBJ2-7; D: .; size: few; V: TRBV5-1; CDR3: CASSLPHSSDEQYF; DNA: TGCGCCAGCAGCTTGCCTCATTCTAGCGACGAGCAGTACTTC
J: TRBJ1-6; D: .; size: .; V: TRBV10-3; CDR3: CAISPNTGDNSPLHF; DNA: TGTGCCATCAGTCCCAATACTGGGGATAATTCACCCCTCCACTTT
J: TRBJ2-5; D: TRBD2; size: few; V: TRBV5-1; CDR3: CASKASGTETQYF; DNA: TGCGCCAGCAAGGCTAGCGGGACAGAGACCCAGTACTTC